This T cell receptor beta chain emerged from a study of blood T cell repertoires in COVID-19. Across the study: Samples taken during acute and convalescent COVID-19 were collected in the United States, Italy and Spain. Sample material is recorded as cDNA or gDNA derived from T cells, B-cell-depleted T cells, or PBMCs.

Original data processing: The authors estimated nucleated cell counts from reference gene primer amplification. Assay: immunoSEQ multiplex PCR; the TCRdb copy retains only in-frame clones and omits some. D and trimming come from the DNA, and the V and J calls and clone size come from that table. The table records approximately 130,000 clones, approximately 89% of them present only once. V gave up 5 bases and J gave up 0 bases; unmatched junction bases: 12. Germline CDR1 and CDR2: SGHVS and FQNEAQ. There are 18 residues in the CDR3. Sequenced sample: peripheral blood. The origin of this receptor is a human donor in a cohort sampled during active COVID-19. The rearrangement joins TRBV7-8 to TRBJ1-5, with 8 bases identical to TRBD1. The CDR3 region is CASSTLPGGAYSNQPQHF. The CDR3 DNA follows: TGTGCCAGCAGCACCCTCCCAGGGGGCGCTTATAGCAATCAGCCCCAGCATTTT. The full variable domain, with the rest looked up from reference TRBV7-8 and TRBJ1-5, is GAGVSQSPRYKVAKRGQDVALRCDPISGHVSLFWYQQALGQGPEFLTYFQNEAQLDKSGLPSDRFFAERPEGSVSTLKIQRTQQEDSAVYLCASSTLPGGAYSNQPQHFGDGTRLSIL.